The T cell receptor beta chain described here comes from a study of cytomegalovirus exposure and HLA in healthy donors. Primers for the PCR totalled 60 Vbeta and 13 Jbeta. This table comes from immunoSEQ multiplex PCR, and its TCRdb copy is limited to in-frame clones, with some not included. Altogether 280,000 or so clones are present, around 90% being singletons, with the ten largest covering about 2%. V dropped 7 bases and J dropped 4 bases, with 18 bases sitting between them. This CDR3 is built from 15 residues. The germline V gene has CDR1 MNHEY and CDR2 SVGAGI. Study conclusions and caveats: The listing of approximately 160 TCR beta chains classed them as cytomegalovirus-associated.

Concerning this clone itself: Antigen specificity is unknown.

Healthy people donating bone marrow made up the donors. Material for sequencing was PBMCs. This clonotype was obtained from a woman between 18 and 29 years old in good health and CMV-seronegative. The chain links TRBV6-5 to TRBJ2-3; a possible D gene is TRBD2 (6 bases). The CDR3 nucleotides are TGTGCCAGCACCCACGGGGCGGGCGGGGCAGATACGCAGTATTTT. It translates to CASTHGAGGADTQYF.